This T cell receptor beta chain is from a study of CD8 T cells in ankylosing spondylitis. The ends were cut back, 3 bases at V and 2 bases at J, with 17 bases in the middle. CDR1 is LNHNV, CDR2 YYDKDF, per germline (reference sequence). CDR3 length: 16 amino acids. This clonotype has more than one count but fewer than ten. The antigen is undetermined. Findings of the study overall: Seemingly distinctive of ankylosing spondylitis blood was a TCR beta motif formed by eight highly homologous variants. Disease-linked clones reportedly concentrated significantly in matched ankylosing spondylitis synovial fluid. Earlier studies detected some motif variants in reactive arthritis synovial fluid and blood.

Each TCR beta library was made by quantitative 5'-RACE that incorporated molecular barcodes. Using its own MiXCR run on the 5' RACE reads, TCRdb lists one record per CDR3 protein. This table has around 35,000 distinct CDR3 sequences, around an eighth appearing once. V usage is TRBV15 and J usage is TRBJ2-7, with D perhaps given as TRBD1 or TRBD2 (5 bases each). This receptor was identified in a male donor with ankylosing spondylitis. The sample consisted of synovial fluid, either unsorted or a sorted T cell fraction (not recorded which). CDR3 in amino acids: CATSSPRDRFAYEQYF. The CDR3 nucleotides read TGTGCCACCAGCAGCCCCCGGGACCGATTCGCCTACGAGCAGTACTTC. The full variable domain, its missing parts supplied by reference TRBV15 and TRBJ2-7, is DAMVIQNPRYQVTQFGKPVTLSCSQTLNHNVMYWYQQKSSQAPKLLFHYYDKDFNNEADTPDNFQSRRPNTSFCFLDIRSPGLGDTAMYLCATSSPRDRFAYEQYFGPGTRLTVT.